This T cell receptor beta chain was identified during a study of beta chain features in type 1 diabetes. This clone was seen a few times. Antigen: not known. Expressed TCRB transcripts were sequenced because the entire RNA isolate underwent reverse transcription. The assay was immunoSEQ multiplex PCR, and TCRdb's table has in-frame clones only and misses some. The table includes around 300,000 clones, around 16% detected once. This CDR3 is built from 14 residues. V shed 5 bases and J 9 bases; nucleotides not matched to a gene: 5. CDR1 and CDR2 (germline): SGHVS, FQNEAQ. Study results and caveats: Among patients with Type 1 diabetes, TCRB CDR3s were moderately but significantly shorter in every one of the four CD4+ subsets. Type 1 diabetes patients showed fewer insertions and more deletions at VDJ junctions. Relative to healthy donors, patients appeared to have naive, central memory and Treg TCRB repertoires that were more similar.

Populations isolated by sorting all had purity greater than 95%. This receptor was obtained from a man aged 18 to 35 with type 1 diabetes. Sequences were obtained from naive CD4+ T cells from blood. V gene TRBV7-8 combines with J gene TRBJ1-6, with 9 positions matching TRBD1. The CDR3 region has the DNA TGTGCCAGCAGCACACGGACAGGGGCTTCACCCCTCCACTTT. It encodes CASSTRTGASPLHF.